The clone carrying this TCR beta chain was counted only a few times. Its antigen is unidentified. The sample is drawn from a study of molecular identifiers for immune sequencing clone quantification. General observations from the study: Clonotypes surpassing 20 RNA copies contained over 98% of effector molecules, versus under 1% in naive cells.

Per germline, CDR1 SGDLS and CDR2 YYNGEE. The CDR3 covers 14 residues. TCRdb reprocessed the PCR reads with MiXCR, giving one entry per CDR3 protein. The sample has about 640,000 distinct CDR3 sequences, just under 20% seen once; the top ten hold 0.75% to 0.95%. This sequence joins TRBV9 and TRBJ1-5; D is unclear. Material: naive CD8+ T cells from blood, with Jurkat cell RNA spiked in. Described subset: FACS-sorted CD8+CD4-CCR7+CD45RA+ naive T cells. The sequence came from a human donor in good health. Some libraries in this study had Jurkat cell RNA spiked in. CDR3 residues: CASPPPFRDQPQHF. The CDR3 nucleotides are TGTGCTTCTCCCCCACCGTTCCGCGATCAGCCCCAGCATTTT. Full variable domain (rest looked up from reference TRBV9 and TRBJ1-5): DSGVTQTPKHLITATGQRVTLRCSPRSGDLSVYWYQQSLDQGLQFLIQYYNGEERAKGNILERFSAQQFPDLHSELNLSSLELGDSALYFCASPPPFRDQPQHFGDGTRLSIL.